This section outlines one T cell receptor beta chain sequence together with its context. Its antigen remains unknown. CDR1 is SGHVS and CDR2 is FNYEAQ in the germline V gene. V was cut by 2 bases and J by 0 bases, with 11 bases left in between. The CDR3 has 15 residues. The sample belongs to a study of T cell clonotyping in hematopoietic cell transplantation. Broader study findings: At the given depth, recipient repertoires were over 95% de novo clonotypes. Pathologically expanded recipient clonotypes increased progressively from day 30 to day 180 as diversity fell. Graft donor and pretransplant recipient Inverse Simpson Index values predicted broader posttransplant TCR diversity. No sorting was done, leaving CD4 and CD8 contributions mixed.

TCRdb's table, derived via immunoSEQ multiplex PCR, lists solely in-frame clones and lacks some. The profile shows about 12,000 clones, approximately 90% of them singletons. Sequences were obtained from peripheral blood mononuclear cells. The TCR comes from a woman aged 45-65 years in good health. Some clones in this sample may be carry-over from other donors' samples. The V call is TRBV7-6, the J call TRBJ2-7, with D possibly TRBD1 on 5 matching bases. Written as DNA, the CDR3 is TGTGCCAGCAGCTTATCACAGGAGAGCTCCTACGAGCAGTACTTC. This translates into CASSLSQESSYEQYF.